Following are 7 T cell receptor beta chains from one sample sequenced in a study of blood T cells in healthy people across ages. The use of a sample-barcoded 5' primer and a J-beta primer mix characterized a second PCR of roughly 6 to 11 cycles. TCRdb reprocessed the 5' RACE reads via MiXCR and lists one record per CDR3 protein. The sample shows about 1 million distinct CDR3 sequences, 45% of them seen only once. Input material: blood. The receptors were gathered from a woman in her sixties or seventies in good health.

This clonotype appeared once. The V and J genes are TRBV6-5 and TRBJ2-3; tentative D call: TRBD2 (5 bases). Trimming shortened V by 2 bases and J by 0 bases, and 12 bases separated the two germline ends. Germline-derived CDR1 and CDR2 are MNHEY and SVGAGI. This CDR3 spans 16 amino acids. In DNA, the CDR3 is TGTGCCAGCAGTTACCCACGTAGCGAGAGCACAGATACGCAGTATTTT. Protein: CASSYPRSESTDTQYF.

This clonotype was recorded a few times. The chain is built from TRBV27 and TRBJ2-7, with a possible D match to TRBD1 (5 bases). Germline V lookup: CDR1 MNHEY, CDR2 SMNVEV (reference sequence). CDR3 length: 14 residues. The ends were cut back, 1 base at V and 3 bases at J, with 10 bases in the middle. CDR3 nucleotide sequence: TGTGCCAGCAGTTTATATGCAGGACACTACGAGCAGTACTTC. Its translation: CASSLYAGHYEQYF.

The chain carries TRBV11-2 and TRBJ2-5, with D tentatively TRBD1 (6 bases). The V gene's germline CDR1 is SGHAT and CDR2 FQNNGV. The V and J ends lost 4 bases and 5 bases respectively, with 17 bases between them. The CDR3 totals 15 residues. Written as DNA, the CDR3 is TGTGCCAGCAGCTCTGACCAGGGGCCCCGGGAGACCCAGTACTTC. Its translation: CASSSDQGPRETQYF.

This clonotype appeared a few times. The chain links TRBV7-8 to TRBJ2-5; D is possibly TRBD1 (5 bases). Per germline, CDR1 SGHVS and CDR2 FQNEAQ. The CDR3 is 15 amino acids. The V and J ends lost 1 base and 3 bases respectively, with 12 bases between them. The CDR3 region is CASSLGRRREETQYF. Here the CDR3 DNA reads TGTGCCAGCAGCTTAGGGCGACGCAGGGAAGAGACCCAGTACTTC.

Only a few counts were recorded for this clonotype. CDR3 sequence: CASSQTGYTQYF. CDR3 DNA sequence: TGTGCCAGCAGTCAAACAGGGTATACGCAGTATTTT. This chain connects TRBV7-8 to TRBJ2-3; the D gene is possibly TRBD1 (6 bases). The CDR3 runs 12 residues. The germline V gene encodes CDR1 SGHVS and CDR2 FQNEAQ. V lost 6 bases, J lost 7 bases, and 11 bases lay in between.

This clonotype was observed a handful of times. This sequence joins TRBV29-1 and TRBJ2-7; 8 bases are shared with TRBD1. V was pared by 3 bases and J by 6 bases, with 7 bases of the junction left unmatched. Germline CDR1 is SQVTM and CDR2 is ANQGSEA. The CDR3 consists of 13 residues. As DNA, the CDR3 is TGCAGCGTTGACGACAGGGGCGTGGGCGAGCAGTACTTC. Translation: CSVDDRGVGEQYF.

The chain links TRBV27 to TRBJ2-1, with 8 bases identical to TRBD2. Trimming took 4 bases from V and 4 from J; bases not matched to a gene: 9. The CDR3 is 16 amino acids. CDR1 is MNHEY and CDR2 is SMNVEV in the germline V gene (reference sequence). The chain's CDR3 is CASSYFGSSGYNEQFF. Here the CDR3 DNA reads TGTGCCAGCAGTTATTTCGGGTCTAGCGGGTACAATGAGCAGTTCTTC.